The 18 T cell receptor beta chains below were found in one sample sequenced in a study of cytomegalovirus exposure and HLA in healthy donors (dated by TCRdb to between 2016 and 2019). The receptor library was made with the immunoSEQ multiplex PCR assay. A mixture of 60 forward primers for TCR Vbeta segments and 13 reverse primers for TCR Jbeta segments was used in the multiplex PCR. The source is immuneACCESS, and TCRdb retained only in-frame sequences with V and J called. Part of the clones is not carried over; for the studies checked, unresolved V genes explain less than half of this, and the remainder is unexplained. Here the sample has approximately 190,000 clones; around 70% occur a single time. Less than 3% of the sample is taken by the ten largest. Sequencing input: PBMCs. These receptors were obtained from a man aged 35-49 years in good health and CMV-seropositive.

The CDR3 reads CASSFRGYIYNEQFF. The CDR3 DNA follows: TGTGCCAGCAGCTTTAGGGGGTATATCTACAATGAGCAGTTCTTC. This sequence joins TRBV13 and TRBJ2-1; TRBD1 might be the D (6 bases). Between the trimmed V and J ends, which lost 3 bases and 3 bases, there was a span of 12 bases. The germline gives CDR1 PRHDT, CDR2 FYEKMQ (reference sequence). The CDR3 extends over 15 amino acids.

J is TRBJ1-5 and V is TRBV4-2; 9 bases map to TRBD1. The CDR3 extends over 17 amino acids. CDR1 and CDR2 (germline): LGHNA, YNFKEQ. With 4 bases clipped from V and 7 bases from J, the junction kept 14 bases outside the gene matches. CDR3 loop: CASSPSGAGQGKQPQHF. CDR3 nucleotides: TGTGCCAGCAGCCCCTCGGGGGCGGGACAGGGAAAGCAGCCCCAGCATTTT.

This clone was seen a handful of times. The chain couples TRBV4-3 to TRBJ1-3, with 10 bases fitting TRBD1. CDR3 size: 17 residues. After removal of 0 bases from V and 4 bases from J, the junction contained 6 bases not matched to a gene. CDR1 and CDR2 (germline): LGHNA, YSLEER. CDR3 DNA: TGCGCCAGCAGCCAAGACCCAGACAGGGGGCTCGGAAACACCATATATTTT. Amino acid sequence: CASSQDPDRGLGNTIYF.

Only a few counts were recorded for this clone. The genes are TRBV7-9 and TRBJ2-2; D remains ambiguous. Germline CDR1 SEHNR, CDR2 FQNEAQ (reference sequence). The length of the CDR3 is 14 residues. Trimming left V 5 bases short and J 7 bases short, with 14 bases between. The CDR3 region has the DNA TGTGCCAGCAGCCTTAGCCCTCTCGGCGGGGAGCTGTTTTTT. Translated, it gives CASSLSPLGGELFF.

The chain employs TRBV7-6 and TRBJ2-1; maybe TRBD2 (6 bases). The CDR3 has 14 amino acids. Trimming cost V 1 base and J 6 bases, with 10 bases left between them. Germline V gene lookup returns CDR1 SGHVS and CDR2 FNYEAQ. The CDR3 sequence is CASSLVAGPNEQFF. The CDR3 nucleotides read TGTGCCAGCAGCTTAGTCGCGGGGCCCAATGAGCAGTTCTTC. The full variable domain, its missing parts supplied by reference TRBV7-6 and TRBJ2-1, is GAGVSQSPRYKVTKRGQDVALRCDPISGHVSLYWYRQALGQGPEFLTYFNYEAQQDKSGLPNDRFSAERPEGSISTLTIQRTEQRDSAMYRCASSLVAGPNEQFFGPGTRLTVL.

V usage is TRBV2 and J usage is TRBJ2-1; 8 nucleotides line up with TRBD1. CDR3 size: 14 residues. Germline V gives CDR1 SNHLY, CDR2 FYNNEI. V gave up 5 bases and J gave up 5 bases; unmatched junction bases: 5. CDR3 nucleotides: TGTGCCAGCAGTAACGACAGGGGAAACAATGAGCAGTTCTTC. Its translation: CASSNDRGNNEQFF.

Only a few counts were recorded for this clone. This rearrangement joins TRBV5-1 to TRBJ2-7; 8 positions agree with TRBD1. This CDR3 region has 14 residues. V was clipped by 2 bases and J by 3 bases; unmatched bases: 4. Germline V gene sequence: CDR1 SGHRS, CDR2 YFSETQ. Here the CDR3 reads CASSFQDRDYEQYF. CDR3 in DNA: TGCGCCAGCAGCTTCCAGGACAGGGACTACGAGCAGTACTTC.

The J gene is TRBJ1-5, the V gene TRBV4-1; D possibly corresponds to TRBD1 (5 bases). Germline assignment: CDR1 MGHRA and CDR2 YSYEKL. The germline V and J ends were trimmed by 1 base and 3 bases, with 16 bases remaining between them. The CDR3 consists of 17 residues. The chain's CDR3 is CASSQGSARGYNQPQHF. The CDR3 nucleotides are TGCGCCAGCAGCCAAGGCTCCGCTCGGGGGTACAATCAGCCCCAGCATTTT.

The CDR3 here is CASSPSETSLTDTQYF. The CDR3 DNA is TGTGCCAGTAGCCCTAGCGAGACCTCCCTCACAGATACGCAGTATTTT. V gene TRBV19 combines with J gene TRBJ2-3; tentative D call: TRBD2 (6 bases). The germline V and J ends were trimmed by 6 bases and 2 bases, with 18 bases remaining between them. The CDR3 spans 16 residues. Looked up from germline, CDR1 is LNHDA and CDR2 is SQIVND (reference sequence).

In this sample, this clone turned up a few times. The chain uses TRBV7-5 and TRBJ2-7; no check of the table's D call, TRBD2, against the DNA was made. TRBV7-5 is given as a pseudogene. The CDR3 has 15 amino acids. This CDR3 is CVRSLRDPKEGEQYF. CDR3 DNA: TGTGTCAGAAGCTTGAGGGACCCCAAGGAGGGTGAGCAGTACTTC.

This clone appeared a few times. J is TRBJ1-1 and V is TRBV6-6; a weak D match, TRBD1 (6 bases). The CDR3 is 16 residues long. Germline values: CDR1 MNHNY, CDR2 SVGAGI (reference sequence). Trimming took off 0 bases at V and 5 bases at J, with 16 bases between the two ends. CDR3 coding DNA: TGTGCCAGCAGTTACTCGTTAACAGGGATGGGAACTGAAGCTTTCTTT. It yields the protein CASSYSLTGMGTEAFF.

The chain is built from TRBV5-1 and TRBJ2-7; maybe TRBD1 (5 bases). Germline V gene sequence: CDR1 SGHRS, CDR2 YFSETQ. The CDR3 totals 14 residues. The ends were cut back, 0 bases at V and 0 bases at J, with 7 bases in the middle. CDR3 nucleotide sequence: TGCGCCAGCAGCTTGGCCAGGGTCTCCTACGAGCAGTACTTC. Translating it yields CASSLARVSYEQYF.

This clone was seen once. Here the CDR3 DNA reads TGTGCCAGTTCGGACAGGGGGAATCAGCCCCAGCATTTT. This codes for CASSDRGNQPQHF. The chain links TRBV7-2 to TRBJ1-5; 10 bases align to TRBD1. Germline V lookup: CDR1 SGHTA, CDR2 FQGNSA. CDR3 size: 13 residues. V was pared by 9 bases and J by 4 bases, with 3 bases of the junction left unmatched.

The count of this clone is one. V gene TRBV6-1 combines with J gene TRBJ1-6; weak D call: TRBD1 (5 bases). The CDR3 has 14 residues. Germline-derived CDR1 and CDR2 are MNHNS and SASEGT. Deletions cut 2 bases from V and 8 bases from J, with 10 bases between. The CDR3 DNA sequence: TGTGCCAGCAGTGAACCCTGGGGGGATTCACCCCTCCACTTT. The encoded protein is CASSEPWGDSPLHF.

This chain links TRBV19 with TRBJ2-7; D is possibly TRBD2 (5 bases). CDR1 LNHDA and CDR2 SQIVND come from the germline V gene (reference sequence). The V and J ends lost 7 bases and 7 bases respectively, with 32 bases between them. The CDR3 runs 18 residues. CDR3 bases: TGTGCCAGTATCCACACCGGTGGCATCCGGGCGGGCCCGGATGAGCAGTACTTC. Protein sequence: CASIHTGGIRAGPDEQYF.

This clone was counted a few times. This chain links TRBV7-2 with TRBJ2-5; tentative D call: TRBD2 (6 bases). Trimming pared 0 bases from V and 6 bases from J, leaving 14 bases between. The CDR3 is made up of 15 amino acids. Germline values: CDR1 SGHTA, CDR2 FQGNSA. For the CDR3, the DNA is TGTGCCAGCAGCTTAGCATGGGGGGACGGGAAGACCCAGTACTTC. It is translated as CASSLAWGDGKTQYF. Variable domain in full (rest from reference TRBV7-2 and TRBJ2-5): GAGVSQSPSNKVTEKGKDVELRCDPISGHTALYWYRQSLGQGLEFLIYFQGNSAPDKSGLPSDRFSAERTGGSVSTLTIQRTQQEDSAVYLCASSLAWGDGKTQYFGPGTRLLVL.

V usage is TRBV5-1 and J usage is TRBJ2-3; D unclear. V lost 5 bases to trimming and J lost 6 bases, with 7 bases between them. Germline V gives CDR1 SGHRS, CDR2 YFSETQ. The CDR3 is made up of 11 amino acids. CDR3 residues: CASRAKDTQYF. CDR3 sequence (DNA): TGCGCCAGCAGGGCAAAGGATACGCAGTATTTT.

The chain has TRBV5-1 and TRBJ2-1; D gene unclear. This CDR3 is built from 14 residues. Trimming stripped 0 bases from V and 8 bases from J, with 12 bases between. Germline CDR1 SGHRS, CDR2 YFSETQ. CDR3 DNA sequence: TGCGCCAGCAGCTTGGCGGGTTCTCCGGATGAGCAGTTCTTC. Its protein is CASSLAGSPDEQFF.